These T cell receptor beta chains were read from a single sample in a study of control samples from healthy donors and cancer patients. Assay used: immunoSEQ multiplex PCR; TCRdb lists only in-frame clones, some missing. The data show about 170,000 clones, roughly 90% seen once. The sample was blood. The receptors were gathered from a young man in good health. Both conserved end residues are part of each CDR3. Fields, in order: J gene, D gene, V gene, clone size, CDR3 protein, CDR3 DNA. D genes are given only for firm matches. Part of the rows lack a size; the others show once, few, many or a class for expanded clones.

TRBJ2-1 - TRBV7-2 - CASSLDGVSLRNEQFF TGTGCCAGCAGCTTGGACGGGGTAAGCCTACGCAATGAGCAGTTCTTC
TRBJ1-2 - TRBV7-9 few CASSRVLANYGYTF TGTGCCAGCAGCCGGGTCTTAGCTAACTATGGCTACACCTTC
TRBJ1-3 - TRBV5-8 - CASSLRAGRNTIYF TGTGCCAGCAGCTTGCGCGCAGGTCGAAACACCATATATTTT
TRBJ2-2 TRBD1 TRBV10-3 - CAITGTVNTGELFF TGTGCCATCACCGGGACAGTGAACACCGGGGAGCTGTTTTTT
TRBJ2-1 - TRBV5-5 - CASSHRPERGNEQFF TGTGCCAGCAGCCACCGGCCTGAACGGGGGAATGAGCAGTTCTTC
TRBJ1-5 - TRBV4-3 - CASSQDSVNQPQHF TGCGCCAGCAGCCAAGATAGTGTCAATCAGCCCCAGCATTTT
TRBJ2-2 TRBD2 TRBV5-4 - CASSLERGGNTGELFF TGTGCCAGCAGCTTAGAGCGGGGGGGGAACACCGGGGAGCTGTTTTTT
TRBJ2-7 TRBD1 TRBV2 - CASPRNRDRGPLSSYEQYF TGTGCCAGCCCCCGTAATCGGGACAGGGGGCCCTTATCCTCCTACGAGCAGTACTTC
TRBJ1-4 - TRBV7-9 - CASSPGDVSEKLFF TGTGCCAGCAGCCCAGGGGATGTAAGTGAAAAACTGTTTTTT
TRBJ2-7 - TRBV19 - CASSRDGTYEQYF TGTGCCAGTAGTCGGGACGGCACCTACGAGCAGTACTTC
TRBJ1-3 TRBD1 TRBV10-3 - CAISSGTGLSGNTIYF TGTGCCATCAGCTCCGGGACAGGCCTCTCTGGAAACACCATATATTTT
TRBJ2-1 - TRBV9 - CASSPPTGLGHNEQFF TGTGCCAGCAGCCCACCGACAGGCTTGGGCCACAATGAGCAGTTCTTC
TRBJ1-2 - TRBV19 - CASSVLEPQGGDRYGYTF TGTGCCAGCTCGGTCCTCGAACCACAGGGCGGGGATAGGTATGGCTACACCTTC
TRBJ1-5 TRBD1 TRBV19 - CAGGGNQPQHF TGCGCAGGGGGAGGCAATCAGCCCCAGCATTTT
TRBJ1-2 - TRBV6-5 once CASSYSSTQTNYGYTF TGTGCCAGCAGTTACTCGTCAACACAGACTAACTATGGCTACACCTTC
TRBJ1-5 - TRBV18 - CASSLLGRGSRNQPQHF TGTGCCAGCTCCCTTCTCGGTAGGGGTAGTCGCAATCAGCCCCAGCATTTT
TRBJ1-3 TRBD1 TRBV3-1/TRBV3-2 - CASSAQGAVSGNTIYF TGTGCCAGCAGCGCACAGGGGGCGGTCAGTGGAAACACCATATATTTT
TRBJ1-1 - TRBV19 once CASRGQTYTEAFF TGTGCCAGTAGAGGACAGACCTACACTGAAGCTTTCTTT
TRBJ2-5 - TRBV6-6 - CASSWGRDQETQYF TGTGCCAGCAGTTGGGGCAGAGACCAAGAGACCCAGTACTTC
TRBJ2-5 - TRBV9 - CASSPGAFEETQYF TGTGCCAGCAGCCCAGGGGCGTTTGAAGAGACCCAGTACTTC
TRBJ2-7 - TRBV28 - CASSWGGASYEQYF TGTGCCAGCAGTTGGGGGGGCGCCTCCTACGAGCAGTACTTC
TRBJ2-7 TRBD1 TRBV5-1 - CASSLKQGAGEQYF TGCGCCAGCAGCCTAAAGCAGGGGGCTGGCGAGCAGTACTTC
TRBJ2-1 - TRBV20-1 few CSATAYNEQFF TGCAGTGCGACAGCCTACAATGAGCAGTTCTTC
TRBJ1-2 - TRBV7-3 - CASSLTGLYGYTF TGTGCCAGCAGCTTAACAGGTTTATATGGCTACACCTTC
TRBJ2-5 - TRBV11-3 - CASSPTGYQETQYF TGTGCCAGCAGCCCAACGGGGTACCAAGAGACCCAGTACTTC
TRBJ2-7 - TRBV6-5 once CASSYRGHSYEQYF TGTGCCAGCAGTTACAGAGGGCACTCCTACGAGCAGTACTTC
TRBJ2-1 TRBD2 TRBV4-1 - CASSQKAGGYEQFF TGCGCCAGCAGCCAGAAAGCGGGAGGGTATGAGCAGTTCTTC
TRBJ1-2 - TRBV20-1 - CSAREQYGYTF TGCAGTGCTAGAGAGCAATATGGCTACACCTTC
TRBJ2-1 - TRBV19 - CASSIRLSEQFF TGTGCCAGTAGTATACGGCTATCTGAGCAGTTCTTC
TRBJ1-1 - TRBV3-1/TRBV3-2 - CASSPQGLRTEAFF TGTGCCAGCAGCCCCCAGGGTTTGCGCACTGAAGCTTTCTTT
TRBJ2-6 - TRBV11-3 - CASSPSPGANVLTF TGTGCCAGCAGCCCCTCACCGGGGGCCAACGTCCTGACTTTC
TRBJ1-2 - TRBV10-3 - CAISESFLAGKTNYGYTF TGTGCCATCAGTGAGTCGTTTTTAGCGGGAAAGACTAACTATGGCTACACCTTC
TRBJ1-5 - TRBV7-2 - CASRLGPNGNQPQHF TGTGCCAGCAGACTCGGGCCAAATGGCAATCAGCCCCAGCATTTT
TRBJ1-1 TRBD1 TRBV7-9 - CASSLYGTGKYTEAFF TGTGCCAGCAGCTTATATGGGACAGGGAAGTACACTGAAGCTTTCTTT
TRBJ1-5 - TRBV19 - CASSIGGIQPQHF TGTGCCAGTAGTATCGGGGGGATTCAGCCCCAGCATTTT
TRBJ1-5 - TRBV3-1/TRBV3-2 once CASSRRGVSQPQHF TGTGCCAGCAGTCGGCGGGGGGTTTCACAGCCCCAGCATTTT
TRBJ2-2 - TRBV19 - CASSWGVTGELFF TGTGCCAGTAGTTGGGGGGTAACCGGGGAGCTGTTTTTT
TRBJ2-3 TRBD2 TRBV5-1 - CASSPSGRTDTQYF TGCGCCAGCAGCCCTAGCGGGAGAACAGATACGCAGTATTTT
TRBJ2-1 - TRBV19 - CASRSPGIGNEQFF TGTGCCAGCAGATCGCCAGGGATCGGGAATGAGCAGTTCTTC
TRBJ1-2 - TRBV6-4 - CASSVNEGVYGYTF TGTGCCAGCAGTGTTAATGAGGGGGTATATGGCTACACCTTC
TRBJ2-7 TRBD2 TRBV5-5 - CASSPGPGGAYEQYF TGTGCCAGCAGCCCGGGGCCGGGAGGGGCCTACGAGCAGTACTTC
TRBJ1-1 - TRBV16 - CASSQLNGNVNTEAFF TGTGCCAGCAGCCAATTGAACGGAAACGTGAACACTGAAGCTTTCTTT
TRBJ1-5 - TRBV20-1 - CSASRGGRGNQPQHF TGCAGTGCTAGTCGTGGGGGTCGGGGCAATCAGCCCCAGCATTTT
TRBJ1-1 - TRBV12-3/TRBV12-4 once CASSRRNTEAFF TGTGCCAGCAGCCGACGGAACACTGAAGCTTTCTTT
TRBJ2-3 - TRBV20-1 - CSASTGSTQYF TGCAGTGCTAGTACGGGTTCTACGCAGTATTTT
TRBJ2-5 - TRBV18 - CASSPQGWGETQYF TGTGCCAGCTCACCACAGGGGTGGGGAGAGACCCAGTACTTC
TRBJ2-1 - TRBV19 - CASSPSTYLDNEQFF TGTGCCAGTAGCCCATCGACCTACCTTGACAATGAGCAGTTCTTC
TRBJ2-3 - TRBV6-4 - CASSERGTDTQYF TGTGCCAGCAGTGAAAGAGGCACAGATACGCAGTATTTT
TRBJ2-1 - TRBV7-2 - CASRLPLAGRNEQFF TGTGCCAGCAGATTACCCTTGGCGGGAAGGAATGAGCAGTTCTTC
TRBJ2-7 TRBD1 TRBV7-9 few CASSSPADRVHEQYF TGTGCCAGCAGCTCCCCCGCCGACAGGGTCCACGAGCAGTACTTC
TRBJ2-2 - TRBV6-6 - CASREAGELFF TGTGCCAGCAGGGAGGCCGGGGAGCTGTTTTTT
TRBJ1-6 TRBD1 TRBV3-1/TRBV3-2 - CASSPGTALPLHF TGTGCCAGCAGCCCGGGGACAGCCCTCCCCCTCCACTTT
TRBJ2-7 - TRBV5-5 - CASIRTYPYEQYF TGTGCCAGCATCAGGACGTACCCCTACGAGCAGTACTTC